This T cell receptor beta chain emerged from a study of response to subunit inactivated influenza vaccine. General study findings and limits: The authors offered the suggestion that each seasonal influenza vaccination recruits few new T cells.

The sample holds a few counts of this clonotype. Antigen unknown. From germline, CDR1 is MNHEY and CDR2 SMNVEV (reference sequence). V was clipped by 6 bases and J by 3 bases, with 14 bases between them. The CDR3 length is 14 residues. From the RT-PCR reads, TCRdb called clonotypes with MiXCR, one entry per CDR3 protein. This sample has under 800,000 distinct CDR3 sequences, with 14% found just once. This chain connects TRBV27 to TRBJ1-1, with D unclear. The sequences come from PBMCs from blood, collected 14 to 15 days before vaccination. This TCR was sampled from a middle-aged man who received an inactivated influenza vaccine. DNA for the CDR3: TGTGCCAGCAGGCCTGTGGGGATCGACACTGAAGCTTTCTTT. It codes for CASRPVGIDTEAFF.